The 20 T cell receptor beta chains listed next were all sequenced from one sample in a study of blood T cell repertoires in COVID-19. Data came from immunoSEQ multiplex PCR; TCRdb stores just in-frame clones and leaves some out. The repertoire holds approximately 85,000 clones, approximately 80% seen once, with about an eighth in the top ten. Sequencing was done on a sample of peripheral blood. Every receptor here comes from a woman aged 70-85 years with active or convalescent COVID-19.

This clone appeared a few times. The genes are TRBV7-9 and TRBJ1-2; 8 positions agree with TRBD1. The CDR3 has 15 amino acids. Germline loops: CDR1 SEHNR, CDR2 FQNEAQ (reference sequence). The junction had 8 bases not matched to a gene; V was cut back by 4 bases and J by 4 bases. CDR3 region: CASSSPDRGAYGYTF. In nucleotides, the CDR3 is TGTGCCAGCAGCTCCCCCGACAGGGGTGCCTATGGCTACACCTTC.

J is TRBJ1-2 and V is TRBV10-2, with D unresolved. Trimming shortened V by 3 bases and J by 5 bases, and 7 bases separated the two germline ends. The CDR3 runs 12 residues. Per germline, CDR1 WSHSY and CDR2 SAAADI. CDR3 residues: CASSDRLYGYTF. The DNA for the CDR3 is TGCGCCAGCAGTGACAGACTTTATGGCTACACCTTC.

The chain combines TRBV2 with TRBJ2-5; D not certain. Trimming stripped 4 bases from V and 4 bases from J, with 10 bases between. CDR1 is SNHLY and CDR2 is FYNNEI in the germline V gene. CDR3 length: 13 residues. The DNA of the CDR3 is TGTGCCAGCAGTGCTCTTCGTTTAGAGACCCAGTACTTC. This encodes CASSALRLETQYF.

V is TRBV5-1 and J is TRBJ2-3; TRBD1 might be the D (7 bases). V lost 7 bases and J lost 5, with 14 bases in between. Germline values: CDR1 SGHRS, CDR2 YFSETQ. CDR3 length: 13 residues. CDR3 sequence: CASSRGARDTQYF. For the CDR3, the DNA is TGCGCCAGCTCCAGGGGGGCCAGAGATACGCAGTATTTT.

The CDR3 is CATSAQDSPPGANVLTF. The CDR3 DNA follows: TGTGCCACCAGTGCGCAGGACAGCCCGCCTGGGGCCAACGTCCTGACTTTC. The chain joins TRBV24-1 to TRBJ2-6, with D perhaps TRBD1 (6 bases). The V and J ends lost 5 bases and 2 bases respectively, with 15 bases between them. Germline V lookup: CDR1 KGHDR, CDR2 SFDVKD. This CDR3 is 17 amino acids long.

V usage is TRBV28 and J usage is TRBJ2-5; the D is unclear. Germline lookup yields CDR1 MDHEN and CDR2 SYDVKM. The ends were cut back, 4 bases at V and 5 bases at J, with 8 bases in the middle. The CDR3 runs 12 residues. The chain's CDR3 is CASSSNGETQYF. The DNA for the CDR3 is TGTGCCAGCAGTTCTAATGGTGAGACCCAGTACTTC.

This chain uses TRBV5-4 with TRBJ1-4, with 9 nucleotides matching TRBD1. CDR1 is SGHNT and CDR2 is YYREEE in the germline V gene (reference sequence). This CDR3 has 13 residues. J was trimmed by 5 bases and V by 4 bases; bases with no gene match: 0. The CDR3 DNA is TGTGCCAGCAGCGGACAGGGGAATGAAAAACTGTTTTTT. Protein product: CASSGQGNEKLFF.

The rearrangement uses TRBV3-1 (or the pseudogene TRBV3-2) and TRBJ2-1, with TRBD1 identical over 7 bases. The J segment lost 8 bases and the V segment lost 3 bases, leaving 4 bases of the junction unmatched. The CDR3 covers 13 residues. The germline CDR1 and CDR2 sequences are LGHDT and YNNKEL (reference sequence). The CDR3 DNA reads as TGTGCCAGCAGCCAGAACAGGGGTTATGAGCAGTTCTTC. It codes for CASSQNRGYEQFF.

V gene TRBV4-1 combines with J gene TRBJ2-7; possible D gene TRBD1, 5 bases. The CDR3 is 13 amino acids. The V gene's germline CDR1 is MGHRA and CDR2 YSYEKL. Trimming removed 4 bases at V and 0 bases at J, with 7 bases between. The CDR3 sequence: CASSRGNSYEQYF. The DNA of the CDR3 is TGCGCCAGCAGCCGGGGCAACTCCTACGAGCAGTACTTC.

The rearrangement uses TRBV5-1 and TRBJ2-7; D is possibly TRBD1 (5 bases). Germline CDR1 is SGHRS and CDR2 is YFSETQ. CDR3 length: 14 amino acids. Trimming stripped 4 bases from V and 2 bases from J, with 13 bases between. Here the CDR3 reads CASSQQTGTYEQYF. In DNA, the CDR3 is TGCGCCAGCAGCCAGCAAACAGGAACCTACGAGCAGTACTTC.

The rearrangement uses TRBV10-3 and TRBJ1-6; D possibly corresponds to TRBD1 (5 bases). Between the trimmed V and J ends, which lost 6 bases and 10 bases, there was a span of 16 bases. The CDR3 is 14 amino acids. Looked up from germline, CDR1 is ENHRY and CDR2 is SYGVKD. This CDR3 is CAIRGPSPDSPLHF. The CDR3 DNA is TGTGCCATCAGGGGGCCTTCTCCGGACTCACCCCTCCACTTT.

The V gene is TRBV10-2, the J gene TRBJ2-7; 13 positions agree with TRBD2. Germline V lookup: CDR1 WSHSY, CDR2 SAAADI. Losses at the gene ends were 6 bases for V and 4 bases for J; bases not matched to a gene: 9. CDR3 length: 16 amino acids. The CDR3 reads CASRETTSGGPYEQYF. The CDR3 DNA follows: TGCGCCAGCAGGGAAACGACTAGCGGGGGGCCTTACGAGCAGTACTTC.

The chain combines TRBV5-1 with TRBJ1-4; D uncertain. Trimming took 6 bases from V and 5 from J, leaving 14 bases between them. Germline-derived CDR1 and CDR2 are SGHRS and YFSETQ. The CDR3 totals 14 residues. This chain's CDR3 is CASKEGQSNEKLFF. CDR3 DNA sequence: TGCGCCAGCAAAGAGGGCCAGAGCAATGAAAAACTGTTTTTT.

The V gene is TRBV19, the J gene TRBJ2-6, with D hard to call. Trimming cost V 4 bases and J 5 bases, with 9 bases left between them. There are 14 residues in the CDR3. CDR1 and CDR2 from the germline V gene are LNHDA and SQIVND (reference sequence). CDR3 sequence (DNA): TGTGCCAGTAGTAAGCCCGTCTGGGCCAACGTCCTGACTTTC. It specifies CASSKPVWANVLTF.

This clone was seen a few times. This chain uses TRBV18 with TRBJ1-1, with TRBD1 as a possible D gene (6 bases). The germline CDR1 and CDR2 sequences are KGHSH and LQKENI. V gave up 3 bases and J gave up 0 bases, with 14 bases separating them. The CDR3 has 16 amino acids. As DNA, the CDR3 is TGTGCCAGCTCACCCTTACCAGGGGTACTGAACACTGAAGCTTTCTTT. Its translation: CASSPLPGVLNTEAFF.

CDR3 DNA sequence: TGCGCCAGCAGCTTGGAGATCCCTTTTACCGGTACGCAGTATTTT. As protein: CASSLEIPFTGTQYF. The rearrangement links TRBV5-1 to TRBJ2-3; D is unresolved. The V and J ends lost 0 bases and 8 bases respectively, with 16 bases between them. This CDR3 has 15 residues. Per the germline V gene, CDR1 is SGHRS and CDR2 is YFSETQ. The full variable domain, rest sourced from reference TRBV5-1 and TRBJ2-3, is KAGVTQTPRYLIKTRGQQVTLSCSPISGHRSVSWYQQTPGQGLQFLFEYFSETQRNKGNFPGRFSGRQFSNSRSEMNVSTLELGDSALYLCASSLEIPFTGTQYFGPGTRLTVL.

This chain links TRBV4-1 with TRBJ1-2; no clear D gene. V lost 4 bases and J 8 bases, leaving 20 bases between the germline ends. CDR1 and CDR2 from the germline V gene are MGHRA and YSYEKL. The CDR3 spans 15 residues. The CDR3 sequence: CASSPDTGRPRGYTF. CDR3 bases: TGCGCCAGCAGCCCAGATACCGGGAGACCTCGAGGCTACACCTTC.

The V and J genes are TRBV6-6 and TRBJ2-5; 9 bases agree with TRBD1. V lost 4 bases and J lost 2; bases outside the gene matches: 5. Germline-derived CDR1 and CDR2 are MNHNY and SVGAGI (reference sequence). The CDR3 is made up of 15 amino acids. CDR3 DNA: TGTGCCAGCAGTTCGACAGGGGGGGTACAAGAGACCCAGTACTTC. This sequence encodes CASSSTGGVQETQYF.

V and J are TRBV6-5 and TRBJ1-2; D might be TRBD1 (6 bases). Germline loops: CDR1 MNHEY, CDR2 SVGAGI. CDR3 length: 15 residues. V was clipped by 6 bases and J by 4 bases, with 18 bases between them. For the CDR3, the DNA is TGTGCCAGCAGCCGGGACCTCACAGGGTTCTATGGCTACACCTTC. Translated, it gives CASSRDLTGFYGYTF.

The V and J genes are TRBV29-1 and TRBJ1-2, with D perhaps TRBD1 (6 bases). The CDR3 spans 13 residues. The germline CDR1 and CDR2 sequences are SQVTM and ANQGSEA. V lost 0 bases and J 5 bases, leaving 10 bases between the germline ends. The CDR3 region has the DNA TGCAGCGTTGAAGAAGAGGGGGGGTATGGCTACACCTTC. It yields the protein CSVEEEGGYGYTF.